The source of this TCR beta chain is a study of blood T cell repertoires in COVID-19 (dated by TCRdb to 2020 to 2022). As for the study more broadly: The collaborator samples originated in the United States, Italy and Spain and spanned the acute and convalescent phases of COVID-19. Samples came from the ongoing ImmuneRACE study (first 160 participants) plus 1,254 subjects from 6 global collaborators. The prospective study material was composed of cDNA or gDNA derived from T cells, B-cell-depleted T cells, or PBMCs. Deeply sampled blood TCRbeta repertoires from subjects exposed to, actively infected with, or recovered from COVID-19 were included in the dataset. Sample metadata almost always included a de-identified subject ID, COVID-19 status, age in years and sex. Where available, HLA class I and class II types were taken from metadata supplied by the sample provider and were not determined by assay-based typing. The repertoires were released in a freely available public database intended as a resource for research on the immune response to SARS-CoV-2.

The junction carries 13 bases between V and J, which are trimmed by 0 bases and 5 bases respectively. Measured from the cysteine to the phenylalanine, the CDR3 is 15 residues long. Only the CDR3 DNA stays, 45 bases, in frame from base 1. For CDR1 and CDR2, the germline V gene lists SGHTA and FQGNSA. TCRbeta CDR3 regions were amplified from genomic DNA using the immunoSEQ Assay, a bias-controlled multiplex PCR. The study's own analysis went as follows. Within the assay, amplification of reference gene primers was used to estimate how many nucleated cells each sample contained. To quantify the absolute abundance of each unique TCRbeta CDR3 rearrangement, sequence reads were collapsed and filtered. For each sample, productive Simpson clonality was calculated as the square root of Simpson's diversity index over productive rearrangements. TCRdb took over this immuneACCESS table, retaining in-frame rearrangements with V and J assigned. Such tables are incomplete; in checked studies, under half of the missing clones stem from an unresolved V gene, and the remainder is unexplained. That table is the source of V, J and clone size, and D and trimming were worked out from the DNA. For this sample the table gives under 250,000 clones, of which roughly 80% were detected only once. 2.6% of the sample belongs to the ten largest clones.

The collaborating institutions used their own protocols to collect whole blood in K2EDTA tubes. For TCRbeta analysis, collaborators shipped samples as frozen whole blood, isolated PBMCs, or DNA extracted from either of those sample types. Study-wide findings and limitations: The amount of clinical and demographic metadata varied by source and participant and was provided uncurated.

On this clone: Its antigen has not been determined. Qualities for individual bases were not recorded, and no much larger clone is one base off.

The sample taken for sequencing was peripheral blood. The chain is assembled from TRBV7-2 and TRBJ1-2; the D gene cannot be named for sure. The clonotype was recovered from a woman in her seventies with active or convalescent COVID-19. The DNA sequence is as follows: TGTGCCAGCAGCTTAGCGGACGGGATAGGGTATGGCTACACCTTC. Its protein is CASSLADGIGYGYTF.